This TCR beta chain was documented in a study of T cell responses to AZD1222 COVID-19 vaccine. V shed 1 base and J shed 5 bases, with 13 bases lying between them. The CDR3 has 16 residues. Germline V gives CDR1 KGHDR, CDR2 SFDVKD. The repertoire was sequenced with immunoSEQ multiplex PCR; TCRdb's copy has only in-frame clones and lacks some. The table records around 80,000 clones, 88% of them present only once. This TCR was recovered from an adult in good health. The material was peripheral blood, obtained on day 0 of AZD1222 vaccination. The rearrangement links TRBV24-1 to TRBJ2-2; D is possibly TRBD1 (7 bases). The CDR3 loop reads CATSDFGRGRTGELFF. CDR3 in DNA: TGTGCCACCAGTGATTTTGGCAGGGGGAGGACCGGGGAGCTGTTTTTT.